This TCR beta chain was profiled in a study of blood T cell repertoires in COVID-19. This CDR3 contains 15 residues. The V segment lost 6 bases and the J segment 3 bases; nucleotides outside the gene matches: 10. Germline V gene data show CDR1 as MNHEY and CDR2 as SVGAGI. Repertoires were generated with immunoSEQ multiplex PCR, while TCRdb's copy carries only in-frame clones and drops some. Found here are around 100,000 clones, less than 90% of them singletons; the top ten hold about 1.7%. Only one count was recorded for this clone. The receptor was derived from an elderly man with acute or convalescent COVID-19. This rearrangement joins TRBV6-5 to TRBJ2-7, with TRBD1 matching over 8 bases. Sequencing was done on a sample of peripheral blood. In DNA form, the CDR3 reads TGTGCCAGCAGCTTACTATTACAGGGGGACTACGAGCAGTACTTC. It is translated as CASSLLLQGDYEQYF.